Each of the 3 T cell receptor beta chains below was sequenced from the same sample in a study of CD8+CD57+ T cells in acquired aplastic anemia. Patients chosen for sequencing had shown CD8+CD57+ cell expansion by flow cytometry. The template for TCR beta VDJ and CDR3 sequence profiling was genomic DNA. TCRdb reprocessed the reads via MiXCR and lists one record per CDR3 protein. The sample records tens of thousands of distinct CDR3 sequences, roughly 69% being singletons. Material for sequencing was sorted CD4+, CD8+, or CD8+CD57+ T cells (not recorded which) from PBMCs. Every receptor here comes from a human donor with aplastic anemia.

Notes on this clonotype: A much larger clonotype is one base distant, so this may be a read error. This rearrangement joins TRBV5-6 to TRBJ2-6; D gene unclear. This CDR3 has 15 residues. In germline, CDR1 is SGHDT, CDR2 YYEEEE. Written as DNA, the CDR3 is TGTGTCAGCAGCTTGTGGCCGCCGTCGGCCAACGTCCTGACTTTC. Its protein product is CVSSLWPPSANVLTF.

The chain couples TRBV7-8 to TRBJ2-1; the D is unclear. The CDR3 is 12 amino acids. Deletions cut 5 bases from V and 8 bases from J, with 10 bases between. Germline CDR1 and CDR2: SGHVS and FQNEAQ. CDR3 nucleotides: TGTGCCAGCAGCCCTCTAAGAGATGAGCAGTTCTTC. Encoded protein: CASSPLRDEQFF.

The J gene is TRBJ1-6, the V gene TRBV25-1; D is unclear. V lost 4 bases, J lost 7 bases, and 8 bases lay in between. Per the germline V gene, CDR1 is MGHDK and CDR2 is SYGVNS. The CDR3 runs 13 residues. CDR3 protein: CASSGNSNSPLHF. The CDR3 nucleotides read TGTGCCAGCAGTGGGAATTCGAATTCACCCCTCCACTTT.